The next 8 T cell receptor beta chains were all read from a single sample in a study of T cells in Graves' hyperthyroidism and ophthalmopathy (dated by TCRdb to the late 2010s). Libraries were made using multiplex PCR. Data came from an Illumina HiSeq 2000. The TCR beta CDR3 regions were amplified from the RNA transcripts. For the first round of RT-PCR on the TCR CDR3, the HTBI primer set was used together with the Qiagen OneStep RT-PCR kit. In TCRdb, the public reads were trimmed at Q25 with fastp and aligned with MiXCR, with productive beta chains retained. Each entry merges the rows of one CDR3 protein and shows their most common DNA and genes. Counted in this sample were about 380,000 distinct CDR3 sequences; approximately 18% of them appeared once. The ten largest clones capture 40% of the sample. The sample comprised blood. The receptors were gathered from a man younger than 30 with Graves' ophthalmopathy.

This clonotype came up many times. This chain links TRBV5-1 with TRBJ1-1, with TRBD1 identical over 8 bases. The junction had 5 bases not matched to a gene; V was cut back by 3 bases and J by 7 bases. Germline V gene data show CDR1 as SGHRS and CDR2 as YFSETQ. The CDR3 is 13 amino acids. CDR3 in DNA: TGCGCCAGCAGCTCCCAGGGGGCTCTTGAAGCTTTCTTT. Encoded protein: CASSSQGALEAFF.

This clonotype was observed many times. V gene TRBV7-9 combines with J gene TRBJ2-3; D gene uncertain. This CDR3 is 14 amino acids long. Per the germline V gene, CDR1 is SEHNR and CDR2 is FQNEAQ (reference sequence). The V gene lost 3 bases and the J gene lost 1 base, with 8 bases spanning the gap. CDR3 residues: CASSLDGGTDTQYF. As DNA, the CDR3 is TGTGCCAGCAGCTTGGATGGGGGCACAGATACGCAGTATTTT.

This clonotype has just a few counts. This chain links TRBV18 with TRBJ1-1; 8 positions agree with TRBD1. V shed 3 bases and J 7 bases; nucleotides not matched to a gene: 4. The germline gives CDR1 KGHSH, CDR2 LQKENI. The CDR3 sequence is 13 residues long. The CDR3 region is CASSPGQGSEAFF. CDR3 bases: TGTGCCAGCTCACCCGGACAGGGCAGTGAAGCTTTCTTT.

This clonotype appeared many times. This chain links TRBV12-3 or TRBV12-4 with TRBJ2-1; unclear D gene. Between the trimmed V and J ends, which lost 6 bases and 8 bases, there was a span of 11 bases. CDR3 length: 12 amino acids. CDR3 nucleotide sequence: TGTGCCAGCAGGGACCTGGGATATGAGCAGTTCTTC. Encoded protein: CASRDLGYEQFF.

The rearrangement links TRBV29-1 to TRBJ2-1; 8 nucleotides match TRBD2. The V segment lost 3 bases and the J segment 6 bases; nucleotides outside the gene matches: 4. The CDR3 runs to 13 residues. The germline CDR1 and CDR2 sequences are SQVTM and ANQGSEA. Written as DNA, the CDR3 is TGCAGCGTTGATCCTAGCGGGCTCAATGAGCAGTTCTTC. Translating it yields CSVDPSGLNEQFF.

This clonotype was detected ten times or more. The chain combines TRBV7-2 with TRBJ1-1, with TRBD1 matching 8 bases. J gave up 0 bases and V 5 bases, and 8 bases lay outside the gene matches. The CDR3 totals 16 residues. Germline loops: CDR1 SGHTA, CDR2 FQGNSA. In DNA form, the CDR3 reads TGTGCCAGCAGCCAGTCAGGGGGCAGGATGAACACTGAAGCTTTCTTT. This codes for CASSQSGGRMNTEAFF.

The rearrangement uses TRBV5-6 and TRBJ1-1, with unresolved D. The CDR3 extends over 15 amino acids. Germline loops: CDR1 SGHDT, CDR2 YYEEEE. Trimming left V 1 base short and J 1 base short, with 11 bases between. The CDR3: CASSLKDLGNTEAFF. The CDR3 DNA is TGTGCCAGCAGCTTGAAAGACCTGGGGAACACTGAAGCTTTCTTT.

This clonotype has more than one count but fewer than ten. The V call is TRBV11-2, the J call TRBJ2-4, with TRBD2 matching over 8 bases. CDR3 length: 17 amino acids. Germline values: CDR1 SGHAT, CDR2 FQNNGV. V was pared by 3 bases and J by 9 bases, with 16 bases of the junction left unmatched. CDR3 nucleotides: TGTGCCAGCAGCTTGCTCCCGGCGGGGGGCGAGGGAAGCATTCAGTACTTC. Its translation is CASSLLPAGGEGSIQYF. Together with reference TRBV11-2 and TRBJ2-4, the CDR3 gives the full variable domain: EAGVAQSPRYKIIEKRQSVAFWCNPISGHATLYWYQQILGQGPKLLIQFQNNGVVDDSQLPKDRFSAERLKGVDSTLKIQPAKLEDSAVYLCASSLLPAGGEGSIQYFGAGTRLSVL.